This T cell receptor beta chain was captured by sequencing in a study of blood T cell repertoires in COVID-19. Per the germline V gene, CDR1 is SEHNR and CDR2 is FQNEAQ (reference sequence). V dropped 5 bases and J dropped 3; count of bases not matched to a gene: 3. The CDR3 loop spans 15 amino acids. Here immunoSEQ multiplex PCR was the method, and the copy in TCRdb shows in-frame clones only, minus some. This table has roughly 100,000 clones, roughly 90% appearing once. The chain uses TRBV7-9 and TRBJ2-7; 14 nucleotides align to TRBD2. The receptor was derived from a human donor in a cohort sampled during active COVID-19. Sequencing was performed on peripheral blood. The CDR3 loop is CASSATSGGVYEQYF. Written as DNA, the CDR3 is TGTGCCAGCAGCGCGACTAGCGGGGGGGTCTACGAGCAGTACTTC.